These 7 T cell receptor beta chains originate from one sample sequenced in a study of shared clonotypes between healthy human individuals. Only in-frame clones appear in the TCRdb table, and some are missing; sequencing was by immunoSEQ multiplex PCR. The top ten clones hold roughly 0.05% of a sample with roughly 640,000 clones, more than 95% of them seen once. Sequencing was carried out using naive CD4+ T cells sorted from blood. Subset of the sample: CD45RA+ positively selected. The receptors originated from a woman aged 30 to 39 in good health.

This chain connects TRBV6-7 to TRBJ2-2; 10 bases match TRBD2. TRBV6-7 carries the ORF label, with uncertain function. This CDR3 has 17 residues. V shed 5 bases and J 0 bases; nucleotides not matched to a gene: 6. The CDR3 region has the DNA TGTGCCAGCAGTCCGGGACTAGCGTCTGCGAACACCGGGGAGCTGTTTTTT. Its translation: CASSPGLASANTGELFF.

The chain couples TRBV14 to TRBJ2-7; TRBD1 agrees at 8 bases. CDR1 is SGHDN and CDR2 is FVKESK in the germline V gene. V was pared by 4 bases and J by 3 bases, with 8 bases of the junction left unmatched. The length of the CDR3 is 15 residues. The CDR3 protein is CASSRPGQANYEQYF. Written as DNA, the CDR3 is TGTGCCAGCAGCCGACCGGGACAGGCAAACTACGAGCAGTACTTC. The full variable domain, rest sourced from reference TRBV14 and TRBJ2-7, is EAGVTQFPSHSVIEKGQTVTLRCDPISGHDNLYWYRRVMGKEIKFLLHFVKESKQDESGMPNNRFLAERTGGTYSTLKVQPAELEDSGVYFCASSRPGQANYEQYFGPGTRLTVT.

This sequence joins TRBV10-1 and TRBJ2-1; 9 bases agree with TRBD2. The CDR3 extends over 15 amino acids. Germline V gene data show CDR1 as WNHNN and CDR2 as SYGVQD (reference sequence). V trimming: 0 bases; J trimming: 7 bases; junction bases outside the gene matches: 4. The CDR3 DNA is TGCGCCAGCAGTGAGTCGGTTCTAGCGGGGAATGAGCAGTTCTTC. As protein: CASSESVLAGNEQFF.

The chain uses TRBV12-5 and TRBJ2-1; 8 bases agree with TRBD1. The germline gives CDR1 LGHNT, CDR2 FRNRAP. The CDR3 covers 15 residues. With 6 bases clipped from V and 7 bases from J, the junction kept 11 bases outside the gene matches. The CDR3 spells CASGQGTGDYNEQFF. The DNA for the CDR3 is TGTGCTAGTGGCCAGGGGACAGGAGATTATAATGAGCAGTTCTTC.

The chain carries TRBV9 and TRBJ2-7; D gene unclear. The germline V gene has CDR1 SGDLS and CDR2 YYNGEE. Trimming pared 7 bases from V and 0 bases from J, leaving 8 bases between. CDR3 length equals 12 residues. This CDR3 reads CASSPGSYEQYF. In nucleotides, the CDR3 is TGTGCCAGCTCACCTGGCTCCTACGAGCAGTACTTC.

The V and J genes are TRBV6-5 and TRBJ1-1; possible D gene TRBD1, 6 bases. V lost 6 bases to trimming and J lost 11 bases, with 22 bases between them. The CDR3 is 14 residues long. Germline CDR1 and CDR2: MNHEY and SVGAGI. The CDR3 DNA is TGTGCCAGCAGCTCCCCGGAGGTCCAGGGGAGGGCTTTCTTT. Residues: CASSSPEVQGRAFF.

The chain employs TRBV28 and TRBJ1-2; D remains ambiguous. This CDR3 is 11 amino acids long. Trimming cost V 10 bases and J 5 bases, with 11 bases left between them. Germline CDR1 is MDHEN and CDR2 is SYDVKM. CDR3 residues: CATWTWYGYTF. CDR3 nucleotide sequence: TGTGCCACCTGGACCTGGTATGGCTACACCTTC.